The next 14 T cell receptor beta chains were all read from a single sample in a study of a mutant IDH1 vaccine in newly diagnosed glioma. TCRdb keeps only in-frame clones here, not all; method: immunoSEQ multiplex PCR. The sample shows 13,000 or so clones, around three quarters of them seen only once. No cognate antigen is known for these TCRs. Time point noted: week 47, end of study. Doses comprised 300 ug of mutant IDH1 20-mer peptide each, plus topical imiquimod. This specimen was PBMCs, taken from a glioma patient whose treatment included an IDH1 peptide vaccine. The source is a woman in her thirties or forties with glioma.

V gene TRBV28 combines with J gene TRBJ2-7; D unresolved. V was pared by 3 bases and J by 6 bases, with 18 bases between. The CDR3 loop spans 15 amino acids. Germline CDR1 and CDR2: MDHEN and SYDVKM. In DNA form, the CDR3 reads TGTGCCAGCAGTTTCCTGCCTGGCCGGGTGTCCGAGCAGTACTTC. This encodes CASSFLPGRVSEQYF.

This chain connects TRBV27 to TRBJ1-1; TRBD1 matches at 9 bases. V was pared by 4 bases and J by 5 bases, with 5 bases of the junction left unmatched. The CDR3 covers 14 residues. Germline CDR1 is MNHEY and CDR2 is SMNVEV (reference sequence). The CDR3 DNA reads TGTGCCAGCAGTTCCCGGGACAGGGTTACTGAAGCTTTCTTT. Translated, it gives CASSSRDRVTEAFF.

The CDR3 sequence is CASSPTPAGGYEQYF. CDR3 bases: TGTGCCAGCAGCCCTACTCCCGCCGGAGGGTACGAGCAGTACTTC. V and J are TRBV28 and TRBJ2-7, with D possibly matching TRBD2 (6 bases). Trimming took 6 bases from V and 4 from J, leaving 19 bases between them. There are 15 residues in the CDR3. Per the germline V gene, CDR1 is MDHEN and CDR2 is SYDVKM.

The chain links TRBV4-3 to TRBJ2-3, with a weak D call TRBD2 (8 bases). The CDR3 extends over 19 amino acids. Trimming removed 2 bases from V and 0 bases from J, with 21 bases in between. Germline-derived CDR1 and CDR2 are LGHNA and YSLEER. CDR3 protein: CASSQTTSGRGPSTDTQYF. CDR3 nucleotides: TGCGCCAGCAGCCAAACCACTAGCGGAAGGGGGCCTAGCACAGATACGCAGTATTTT.

The V call is TRBV11-2, the J call TRBJ2-7; 8 positions match TRBD2. CDR1 is SGHAT, CDR2 FQNNGV, per germline. With V trimmed by 4 bases and J by 11 bases, 22 bases remained unmatched. The CDR3 contains 17 residues. CDR3 amino acids: CASSSLRVQGSGKAKYF. CDR3 DNA: TGTGCCAGCAGCTCGCTTAGGGTACAGGGTAGCGGGAAGGCCAAGTACTTC.

This clone is medium-sized in the sample. The chain couples TRBV5-1 to TRBJ1-5; 7 nucleotides agree with TRBD1. The CDR3 sequence is 14 residues long. V shed 0 bases, J shed 7 bases, and the junction held 4 bases outside the gene matches. Germline lookup yields CDR1 SGHRS and CDR2 YFSETQ. The CDR3 nucleotides are TGCGCCAGCAGCTTGGAGGGGGCAGGGCAGCCCCAGCATTTT. Translating it yields CASSLEGAGQPQHF.

The chain recombines TRBV11-3 with TRBJ1-6, with 7 bases matching TRBD1. Germline values: CDR1 SGHNT, CDR2 YENEEA. Losses at the gene ends were 5 bases for V and 7 bases for J; bases not matched to a gene: 8. The CDR3 length is 15 residues. The CDR3 reads CASSPDRLGNSPLHF. The CDR3, as DNA: TGTGCCAGCAGCCCGGACAGGCTGGGGAATTCACCCCTCCACTTT.

V gene TRBV2 combines with J gene TRBJ1-1, with a tentative D call TRBD1 (5 bases). V lost 5 bases and J lost 4, with 11 bases in between. The CDR3 totals 13 residues. CDR1 and CDR2 (germline): SNHLY, FYNNEI. The CDR3 DNA sequence: TGTGCCAGCAGTCGGGAGGGGAGCACTGAAGCTTTCTTT. Translation: CASSREGSTEAFF.

DNA for the CDR3: TGTGCCAGCAGCGGAGGGGCCAAAAACATTCAGTACTTC. It is translated as CASSGGAKNIQYF. The V call is TRBV9, the J call TRBJ2-4; maybe TRBD2 (5 bases). Germline values: CDR1 SGDLS, CDR2 YYNGEE. The CDR3 has 13 residues. V was trimmed by 3 bases and J by 1 base, leaving 5 bases between them.

V usage is TRBV29-1 and J usage is TRBJ2-7; TRBD2 agrees at 11 bases. This CDR3 contains 14 residues. With V trimmed by 7 bases and J by 6 bases, 11 bases remained unmatched. The germline gives CDR1 SQVTM, CDR2 ANQGSEA. The CDR3 sequence: CSGKLAGDGAEQYF. The CDR3 DNA is TGCAGCGGAAAACTAGCGGGAGATGGGGCCGAGCAGTACTTC.

The rearrangement uses TRBV5-4 and TRBJ2-2; D not certain. This CDR3 contains 15 residues. Trimming stripped 1 base from V and 2 bases from J, with 9 bases between. CDR1 and CDR2 from the germline V gene are SGHNT and YYREEE (reference sequence). CDR3 in amino acids: CASSLFSRNTGELFF. The DNA for the CDR3 is TGTGCCAGCAGCTTGTTCAGCCGAAACACCGGGGAGCTGTTTTTT.

This clone turned up a few times. The genes are TRBV7-8 and TRBJ2-1; 9 nucleotides line up with TRBD1. The CDR3 loop spans 15 amino acids. Germline assignment: CDR1 SGHVS and CDR2 FQNEAQ. With V trimmed by 4 bases and J by 6 bases, 7 bases remained unmatched. In DNA form, the CDR3 reads TGTGCCAGCAGCTCTACCGGGACAGGGACCAATGAGCAGTTCTTC. This translates into CASSSTGTGTNEQFF.

This clone was detected a few times. The V and J genes are TRBV6-4 and TRBJ2-3; weak D call: TRBD1 (5 bases). V lost 3 bases and J lost 2, with 9 bases in between. In germline, CDR1 is MRHNA, CDR2 SNTAGT. CDR3 size: 14 residues. CDR3 nucleotides: TGTGCCAGCAGTGAGGGTGGGGCCACAGATACGCAGTATTTT. This translates into CASSEGGATDTQYF.

The CDR3 DNA is TGCAGCGTTTTCCAGGGTGGCTACGAGCAGTACTTC. Translating gives CSVFQGGYEQYF. The chain is built from TRBV29-1 and TRBJ2-7; tentative D call: TRBD1 (5 bases). V was pared by 5 bases and J by 3 bases, with 11 bases between. The CDR3 loop spans 12 amino acids. Germline loops: CDR1 SQVTM, CDR2 ANQGSEA.